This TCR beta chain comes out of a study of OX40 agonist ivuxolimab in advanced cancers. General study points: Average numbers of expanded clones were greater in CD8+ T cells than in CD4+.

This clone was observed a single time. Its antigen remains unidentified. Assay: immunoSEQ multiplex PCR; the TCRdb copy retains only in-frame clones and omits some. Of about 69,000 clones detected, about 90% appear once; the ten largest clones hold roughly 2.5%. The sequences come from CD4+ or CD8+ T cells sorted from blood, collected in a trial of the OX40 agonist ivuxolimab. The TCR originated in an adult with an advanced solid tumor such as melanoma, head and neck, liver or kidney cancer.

Here the CDR3 reads CASSPLAMAGVSSEQYF. The DNA of the CDR3 is TGTGCCAGCAGCCCGCTAGCTATGGCGGGAGTTTCATCCGAGCAGTACTTC. The gene calls are TRBV4-2 and TRBJ2-7; 7 nucleotides line up with TRBD2. This CDR3 region has 17 residues. Germline lookup yields CDR1 LGHNA and CDR2 YNFKEQ. Germline trimming cut 4 bases from V and 6 bases from J; bases unmatched to any gene: 18.